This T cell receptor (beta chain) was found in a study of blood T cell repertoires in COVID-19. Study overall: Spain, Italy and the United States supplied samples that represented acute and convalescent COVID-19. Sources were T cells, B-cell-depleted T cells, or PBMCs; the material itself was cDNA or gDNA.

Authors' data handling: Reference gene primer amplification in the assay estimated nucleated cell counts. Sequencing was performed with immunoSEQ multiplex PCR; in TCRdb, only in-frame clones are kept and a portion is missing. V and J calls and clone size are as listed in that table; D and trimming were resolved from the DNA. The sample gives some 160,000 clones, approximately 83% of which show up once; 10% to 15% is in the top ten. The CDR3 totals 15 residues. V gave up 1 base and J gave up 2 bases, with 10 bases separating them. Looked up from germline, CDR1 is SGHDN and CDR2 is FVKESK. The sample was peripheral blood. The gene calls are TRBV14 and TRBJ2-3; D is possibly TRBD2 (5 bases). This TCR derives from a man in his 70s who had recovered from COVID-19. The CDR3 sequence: CASSQASGFTDTQYF. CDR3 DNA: TGTGCCAGCAGCCAAGCCAGCGGCTTCACAGATACGCAGTATTTT.